Listed below are T cell receptor beta chains from one sample, sequenced in a study of shared T cell receptors in the human thymus. Clones were sequenced by immunoSEQ multiplex PCR, and TCRdb holds only the in-frame ones, with some missing. The sample records hundreds of thousands of clones, approximately 90% being singletons. These sequences were also reported in another study, on human thymus T cells.

The material sequenced was thymocytes. The receptors here all came from a boy younger than two with a congenital heart defect. The CDR3 runs from the conserved cysteine through the conserved F or W. The D gene is left open where the match is weak. Rows give clone size only sometimes, using once, few, many, or a class for an expanded clone.

- TRBJ2-1 - TRBV10-3 TGTGCCAGCCACGAAGAGCGGGCCTACAATGAGCAGTTCTTC CASHEERAYNEQFF
few TRBJ2-7 TRBD1 TRBV14 TGTGCCAGCAGCCGGACAGGACGGCCTTGGGACGAGCAGTACTTC CASSRTGRPWDEQYF
- TRBJ1-4 TRBD1 TRBV19 TGTGCCACTGGGGACAGGGTTGGAAAACTGTTTTTT CATGDRVGKLFF
- TRBJ2-1 TRBD2 TRBV27 TGTGCCAGCAGTTTCACATTAGCGGGAGAGCCGTACAATGAGCAGTTCTTC CASSFTLAGEPYNEQFF
- TRBJ2-5 - TRBV5-4 TGTGCCAGCAGCCATCCCCGGGAAAAGAGAGAGACCCAGTACTTC CASSHPREKRETQYF
- TRBJ2-7 - TRBV5-1 TGCGCCAGCAGCTTGGAGCCGGCCTACGAGCAGTACTTC CASSLEPAYEQYF
- TRBJ2-7 TRBD1 TRBV28 TGTGCCAGCAGTCCCCCGGCAGGGGGCATGTACGAGCAGTACTTC CASSPPAGGMYEQYF
once TRBJ1-2 TRBD1 TRBV5-1 TGCGCCAGCAGCTTGGGACAGGGGGCCTATGGCTACACCTTC CASSLGQGAYGYTF
- TRBJ2-5 - TRBV5-1 TGCGCCAGCAGCACGGTCCGAACCCCAGAGACCCAGTACTTC CASSTVRTPETQYF
- TRBJ2-3 - TRBV7-9 TGTGCCAGCAGTTTTCCCGAGCCGGGACTTTCCACAGATACGCAGTATTTT CASSFPEPGLSTDTQYF
- TRBJ1-5 - TRBV18 TGTGCCAGCTCACCACCAAACAGGAATCAGCCCCAGCATTTT CASSPPNRNQPQHF
- TRBJ1-5 - TRBV4-1 TGCGCCAGCAGCCAACAATTCGTGGACAGTCAGCCCCAGCATTTT CASSQQFVDSQPQHF
few TRBJ2-5 TRBD2 TRBV14 TGTGCCAGCAGCCACGCTAGCGGGAGGTTAGGCCAAGAGACCCAGTACTTC CASSHASGRLGQETQYF